This T cell receptor (beta chain) was recorded in a study of T cells expressing NK-cell markers. Whole-study context: The authors derived TCR beta repertoires from sorted CD3+CD56+NKG2C+, CD3+CD56+NKG2C- and CD3+CD56-NKG2C+ T cells. Findings and limits, study-wide: The study found these clonotypes also leading the CD3+CD56-NKG2C+ fraction in a few donors.

The authors generated TCR beta cDNA through 5'RACE template switching with UMIs. TCRdb reprocessed the 5' RACE reads and keeps a single row for each CDR3 protein, giving no DNA. This table lists approximately 22,000 distinct CDR3 sequences. This CDR3 has 13 residues. A word on this clonotype: Its antigen is as yet unknown.

This chain connects TRBV12-3 or TRBV12-4 to TRBJ2-3; checking the TCRdb D call of TRBD1 is not possible without DNA. The clonotype was recovered from a man aged 18-69 years in good health. Specimen: blood T cells: a sorted CD56 or NKG2C T cell subset, CD4+ or CD8+ T cells, or bulk PBMC T cells (not recorded which). CDR3 protein: CASSLGGGQTQYF.